This T cell receptor beta chain originates from a study of blood T cell repertoires in COVID-19. As for the study in general: PBMCs, B-cell-depleted T cells, or T cells provided the cDNA or gDNA that made up the material.

Germline CDR1 and CDR2: MNHNS and SASEGT. The CDR3 contains 15 residues. Trimming cost V 1 base and J 2 bases; bases outside gene matches: 4. Original processing methods: Reference gene primer amplification yielded estimated nucleated cell counts. Profiling relied on immunoSEQ multiplex PCR, and the TCRdb table lists in-frame clones only, not all of them. Clone size and V and J calls were adopted from that table, with D and trimming inferred from the DNA. Of about 110,000 clones listed, roughly 70% are singletons. This receptor was obtained from a middle-aged woman with acute or convalescent COVID-19. The chain carries TRBV6-1 and TRBJ2-5, with 7 bases fitting TRBD1. The sequenced sample consisted of peripheral blood. The CDR3 protein is CASSEVWDSQETQYF. The CDR3 DNA reads TGTGCCAGCAGTGAAGTTTGGGACAGTCAAGAGACCCAGTACTTC.